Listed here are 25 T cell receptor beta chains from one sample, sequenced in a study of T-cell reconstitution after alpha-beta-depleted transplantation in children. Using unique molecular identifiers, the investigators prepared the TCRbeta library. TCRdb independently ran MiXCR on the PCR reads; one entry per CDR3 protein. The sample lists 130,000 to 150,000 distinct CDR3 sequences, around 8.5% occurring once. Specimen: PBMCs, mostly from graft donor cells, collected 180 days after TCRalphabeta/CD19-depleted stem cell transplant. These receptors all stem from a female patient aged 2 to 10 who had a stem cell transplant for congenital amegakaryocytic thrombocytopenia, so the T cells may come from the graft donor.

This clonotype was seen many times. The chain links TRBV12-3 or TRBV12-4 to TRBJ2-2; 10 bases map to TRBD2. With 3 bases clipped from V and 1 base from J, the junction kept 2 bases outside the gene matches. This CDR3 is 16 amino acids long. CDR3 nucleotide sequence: TGTGCCAGCAGTTTCCCTAGCGGGGGGAACACCGGGGAGCTGTTTTTT. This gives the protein CASSFPSGGNTGELFF.

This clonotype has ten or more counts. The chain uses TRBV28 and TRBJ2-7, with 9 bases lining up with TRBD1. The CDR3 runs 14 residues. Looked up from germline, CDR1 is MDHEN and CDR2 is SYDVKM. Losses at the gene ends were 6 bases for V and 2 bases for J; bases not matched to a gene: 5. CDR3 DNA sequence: TGTGCCAGCAGCCGACAGGGGGTCCCCTACGAGCAGTACTTC. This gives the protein CASSRQGVPYEQYF. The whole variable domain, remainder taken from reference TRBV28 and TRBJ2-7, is DVKVTQSSRYLVKRTGEKVFLECVQDMDHENMFWYRQDPGLGLRLIYFSYDVKMKEKGDIPEGYSVSREKKERFSLILESASTNQTSMYLCASSRQGVPYEQYFGPGTRLTVT.

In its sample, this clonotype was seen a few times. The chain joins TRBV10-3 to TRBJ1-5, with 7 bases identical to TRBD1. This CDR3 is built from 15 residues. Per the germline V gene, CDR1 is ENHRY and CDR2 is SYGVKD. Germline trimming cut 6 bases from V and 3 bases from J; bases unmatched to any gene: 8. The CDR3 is CAIRNRDSPNQPQHF. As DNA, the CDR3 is TGTGCCATCAGGAATAGGGACAGCCCCAATCAGCCCCAGCATTTT.

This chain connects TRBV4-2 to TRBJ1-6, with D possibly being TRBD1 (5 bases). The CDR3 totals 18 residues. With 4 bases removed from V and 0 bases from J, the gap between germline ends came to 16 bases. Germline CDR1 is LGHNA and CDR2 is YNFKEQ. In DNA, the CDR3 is TGTGCCAGCAGCCCGGGGCGGCGGAAGAGCTCCTATAATTCACCCCTCCACTTT. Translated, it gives CASSPGRRKSSYNSPLHF.

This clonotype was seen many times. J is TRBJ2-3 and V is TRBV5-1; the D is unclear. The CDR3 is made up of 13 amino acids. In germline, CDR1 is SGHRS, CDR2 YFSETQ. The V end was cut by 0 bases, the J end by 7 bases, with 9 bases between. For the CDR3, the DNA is TGCGCCAGCAGCTTGGGACTCCCGAATACGCAGTATTTT. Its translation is CASSLGLPNTQYF. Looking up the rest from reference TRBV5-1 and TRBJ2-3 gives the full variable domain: KAGVTQTPRYLIKTRGQQVTLSCSPISGHRSVSWYQQTPGQGLQFLFEYFSETQRNKGNFPGRFSGRQFSNSRSEMNVSTLELGDSALYLCASSLGLPNTQYFGPGTRLTVL.

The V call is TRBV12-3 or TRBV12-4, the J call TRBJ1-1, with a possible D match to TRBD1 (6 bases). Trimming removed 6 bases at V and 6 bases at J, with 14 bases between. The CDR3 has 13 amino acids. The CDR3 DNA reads TGTGCCAGCAGGATCGCAGGGGTCCCTGAAGCTTTCTTT. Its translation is CASRIAGVPEAFF.

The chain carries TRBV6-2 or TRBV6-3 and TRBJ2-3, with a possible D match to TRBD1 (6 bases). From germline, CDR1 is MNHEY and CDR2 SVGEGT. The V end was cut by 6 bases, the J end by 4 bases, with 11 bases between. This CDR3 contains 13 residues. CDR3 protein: CASRRPGADTQYF. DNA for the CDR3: TGTGCCAGCAGACGTCCAGGGGCAGATACGCAGTATTTT.

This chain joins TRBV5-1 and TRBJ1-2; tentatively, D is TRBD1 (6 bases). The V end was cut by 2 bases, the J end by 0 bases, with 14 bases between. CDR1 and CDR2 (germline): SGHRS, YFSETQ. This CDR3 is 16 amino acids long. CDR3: CASSFVWGLANYGYTF. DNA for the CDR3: TGCGCCAGCAGCTTCGTATGGGGGCTCGCTAACTATGGCTACACCTTC.

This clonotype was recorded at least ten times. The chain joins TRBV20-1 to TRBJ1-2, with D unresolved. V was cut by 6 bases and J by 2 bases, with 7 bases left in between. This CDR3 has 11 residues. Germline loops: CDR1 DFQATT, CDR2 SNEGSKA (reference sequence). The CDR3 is CSAGRNYGYTF. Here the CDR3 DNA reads TGCAGTGCCGGACGGAACTATGGCTACACCTTC.

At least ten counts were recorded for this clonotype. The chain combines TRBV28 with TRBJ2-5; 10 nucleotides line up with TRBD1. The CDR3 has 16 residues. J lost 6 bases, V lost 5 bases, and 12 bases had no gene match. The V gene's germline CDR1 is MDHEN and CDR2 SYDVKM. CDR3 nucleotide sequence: TGTGCCAGCAGTACTTATGACAGGGGGCGCGTGAAGACCCAGTACTTC. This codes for CASSTYDRGRVKTQYF.

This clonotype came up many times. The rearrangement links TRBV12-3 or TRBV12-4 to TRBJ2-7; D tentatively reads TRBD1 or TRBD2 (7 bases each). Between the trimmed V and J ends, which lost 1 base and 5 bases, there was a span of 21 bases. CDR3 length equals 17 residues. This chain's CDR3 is CASSLGPQGQGGDEQYF. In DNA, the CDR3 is TGTGCCAGCAGTTTAGGACCCCAGGGGCAGGGGGGGGACGAGCAGTACTTC.

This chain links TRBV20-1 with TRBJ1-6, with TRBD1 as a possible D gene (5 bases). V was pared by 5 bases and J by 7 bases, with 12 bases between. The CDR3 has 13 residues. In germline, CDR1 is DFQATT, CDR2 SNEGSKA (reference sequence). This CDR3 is CSAVDSWNSPLHF. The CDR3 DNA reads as TGCAGTGCTGTTGACAGTTGGAATTCACCCCTCCACTTT.

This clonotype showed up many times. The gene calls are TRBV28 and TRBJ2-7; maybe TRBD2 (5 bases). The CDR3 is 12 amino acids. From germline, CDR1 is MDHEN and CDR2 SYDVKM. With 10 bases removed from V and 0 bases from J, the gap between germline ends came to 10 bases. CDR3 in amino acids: CAIGLPSYEQYF. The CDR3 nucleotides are TGTGCCATTGGACTCCCCTCCTACGAGCAGTACTTC.

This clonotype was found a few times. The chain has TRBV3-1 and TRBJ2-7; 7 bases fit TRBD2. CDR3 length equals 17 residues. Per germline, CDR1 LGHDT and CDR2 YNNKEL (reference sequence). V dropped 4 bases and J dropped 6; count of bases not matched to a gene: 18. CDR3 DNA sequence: TGTGCCAGCAGCCGCTGGAGAGGGAGGGCCTCTCGCGTCGAGCAGTACTTC. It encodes CASSRWRGRASRVEQYF.

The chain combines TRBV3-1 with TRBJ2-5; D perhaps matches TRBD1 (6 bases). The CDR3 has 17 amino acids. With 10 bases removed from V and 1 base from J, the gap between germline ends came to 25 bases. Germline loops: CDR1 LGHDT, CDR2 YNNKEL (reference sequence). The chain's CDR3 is CATCQDLRLGGQETQYF. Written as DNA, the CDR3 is TGTGCCACCTGCCAAGATTTGAGGCTAGGGGGCCAAGAGACCCAGTACTTC.

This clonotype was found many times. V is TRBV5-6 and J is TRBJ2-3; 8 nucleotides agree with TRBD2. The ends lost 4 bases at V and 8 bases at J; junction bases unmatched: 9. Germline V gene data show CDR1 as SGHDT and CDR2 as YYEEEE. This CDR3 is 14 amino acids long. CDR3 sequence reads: CASSLVVREGTQYF. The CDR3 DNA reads TGTGCCAGCAGCCTGGTAGTTCGGGAGGGTACGCAGTATTTT.

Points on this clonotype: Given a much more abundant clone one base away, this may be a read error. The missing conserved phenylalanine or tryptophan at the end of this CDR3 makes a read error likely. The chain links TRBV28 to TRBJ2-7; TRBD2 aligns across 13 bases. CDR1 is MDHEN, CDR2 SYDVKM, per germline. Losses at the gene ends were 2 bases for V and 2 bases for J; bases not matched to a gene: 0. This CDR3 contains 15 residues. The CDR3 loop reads CASSLTSGRAYEQYS. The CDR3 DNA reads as TGTGCCAGCAGTTTAACTAGCGGGAGGGCCTACGAGCAGTACTCC.

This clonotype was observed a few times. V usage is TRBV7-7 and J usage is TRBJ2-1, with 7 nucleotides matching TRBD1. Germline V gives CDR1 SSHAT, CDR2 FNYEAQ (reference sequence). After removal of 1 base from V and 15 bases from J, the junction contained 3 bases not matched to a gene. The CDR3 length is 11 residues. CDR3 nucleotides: TGTGCCAGCAGCTTAGGGACAGGCATGTTCTTC. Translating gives CASSLGTGMFF.

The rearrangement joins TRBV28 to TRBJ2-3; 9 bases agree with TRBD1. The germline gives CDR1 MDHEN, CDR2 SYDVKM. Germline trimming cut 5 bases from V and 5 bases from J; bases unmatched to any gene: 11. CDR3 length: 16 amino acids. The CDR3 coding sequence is TGTGCCAGCAGTGCCCACCCGGGACAGGGCGAAGATACGCAGTATTTT. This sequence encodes CASSAHPGQGEDTQYF.

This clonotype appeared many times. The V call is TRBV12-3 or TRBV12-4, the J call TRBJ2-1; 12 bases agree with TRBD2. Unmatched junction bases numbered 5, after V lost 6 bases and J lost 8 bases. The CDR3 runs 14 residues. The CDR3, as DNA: TGTGCCAGCAGAGTCTCTAGCGGGGGGGATGAGCAGTTCTTC. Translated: CASRVSSGGDEQFF.

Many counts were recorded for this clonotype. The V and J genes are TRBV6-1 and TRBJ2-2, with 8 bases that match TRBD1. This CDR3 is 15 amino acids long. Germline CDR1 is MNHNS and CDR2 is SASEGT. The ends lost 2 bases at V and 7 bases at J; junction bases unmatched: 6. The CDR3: CASSERQGAVGELFF. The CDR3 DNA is TGTGCCAGCAGTGAAAGGCAGGGGGCCGTCGGGGAGCTGTTTTTT.

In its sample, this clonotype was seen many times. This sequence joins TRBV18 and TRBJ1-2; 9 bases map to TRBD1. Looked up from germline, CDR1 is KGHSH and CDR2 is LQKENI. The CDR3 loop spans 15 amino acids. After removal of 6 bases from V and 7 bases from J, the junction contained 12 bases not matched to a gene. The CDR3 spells CASSLAGTGSSGYTF. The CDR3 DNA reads TGTGCCAGCTCGCTAGCCGGGACAGGGTCTTCTGGCTACACCTTC.

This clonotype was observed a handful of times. CDR3 coding DNA: TGTGCCAGCGCTAGCGGGAGGAAGGAGCAGTTCTTC. Its protein is CASASGRKEQFF. The V gene is TRBV28, the J gene TRBJ2-1; TRBD2 matches 11 bases. CDR1 and CDR2 from the germline V gene are MDHEN and SYDVKM. V gave up 8 bases and J gave up 10 bases; unmatched junction bases: 4. There are 12 residues in the CDR3.

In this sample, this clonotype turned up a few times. This CDR3 is CASSEQPMNTEAFF. CDR3 DNA: TGTGCCAGCAGTGAACAGCCCATGAACACTGAAGCTTTCTTT. V gene TRBV6-1 combines with J gene TRBJ1-1; D not resolved. The CDR3 sequence is 14 residues long. Germline V gene lookup returns CDR1 MNHNS and CDR2 SASEGT. The V and J ends lost 2 bases and 0 bases respectively, with 7 bases between them.

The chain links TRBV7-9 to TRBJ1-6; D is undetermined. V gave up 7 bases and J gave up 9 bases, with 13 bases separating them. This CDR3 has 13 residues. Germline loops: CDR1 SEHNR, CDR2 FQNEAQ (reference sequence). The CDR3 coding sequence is TGTGCCAGCATCGCCATAGCGGGTTCACCCCTCCACTTT. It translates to CASIAIAGSPLHF.